The 19 T cell receptor beta chains below all came from one sample that was sequenced in a study of metastatic and nonmetastatic thyroid tumors. None of the patients had undergone any treatment ahead of thyroid surgery. Via MiXCR, TCRdb re-called the PCR reads. Altogether about 24,000 clones are present, roughly 23% being singletons, with the ten largest covering more than 6.5%. The sample consisted of blood. These receptors were obtained from a female donor with papillary thyroid cancer or a benign thyroid nodule (not recorded which). Some clones in this sample may be carry-over from other donors' samples.

This clone occurred a few times. This chain links TRBV12-3 or TRBV12-4 with TRBJ1-1; 8 bases map to TRBD1. The CDR3 sequence is 16 residues long. CDR3 DNA: TGTTCCAACAGTTCGGACAGGGAGTGGGTGAACACTGAAGCTTTCTTT. It yields the protein CSNSSDREWVNTEAFF.

Many counts were recorded for this clone. A read error is possible here, since a much larger clone lies one base away. The same CDR3 is also encoded by other DNA sequences in this sample. This chain links TRBV20-1 with TRBJ2-3, with a tentative D call TRBD2 (6 bases). Trimming left V 2 bases short and J 6 bases short, with 30 bases between. This CDR3 has 19 amino acids. In germline, CDR1 is DFQATT, CDR2 SNEGSKA (reference sequence). In DNA form, the CDR3 reads TGCAGTGCTAGAACGCCCGCTGGAGGAGGGGCCCCGTACGGTGATACGCAGTATTTT. Translating it yields CSARTPAGGGAPYGDTQYF.

This clone was picked up a small number of times. The rearrangement links TRBV2 to TRBJ2-7; no reliable D call. Germline CDR1 is SNHLY and CDR2 is FYNNEI. Trimming removed 4 bases from V and 6 bases from J, with 13 bases in between. CDR3 length equals 13 residues. The CDR3 DNA reads as TGTGCCAGCAGTGGAGACGAAAGAGGCGAGCAGTACTTC. Protein: CASSGDERGEQYF.

This clone is medium-sized within its sample. The chain links TRBV24-1 to TRBJ1-2, with 7 bases identical to TRBD1. This CDR3 has 12 amino acids. V was clipped by 9 bases and J by 8 bases; unmatched bases: 8. CDR1 and CDR2 (germline): KGHDR, SFDVKD. The chain's CDR3 is CATEDRRAGYTF. As DNA, the CDR3 is TGTGCCACCGAGGACAGGAGGGCCGGCTACACCTTC.

The chain uses TRBV10-3 and TRBJ2-7, with D perhaps matching TRBD2 (6 bases). The CDR3 spans 14 residues. V gave up 6 bases and J gave up 12 bases, with 24 bases separating them. In germline, CDR1 is ENHRY, CDR2 SYGVKD. The CDR3 loop is CAISAPGSSYDPYF. The CDR3 region has the DNA TGTGCCATCAGCGCTCCCGGGAGTTCCTACGATCCGTACTTC.

Points on this clone: In this CDR3 the conserved last residue, phenylalanine or tryptophan, is missing, so a read error is likely. J is TRBJ2-7 and V is TRBV4-2; TRBD1 is a possible D gene (5 bases). Looked up from germline, CDR1 is LGHNA and CDR2 is YNFKEQ. There are 13 residues in the CDR3. V shed 5 bases and J shed 2 bases, with 10 bases lying between them. This CDR3 is CASSKDIAYEQYL. The DNA of the CDR3 is TGTGCCAGCAGCAAGGACATCGCCTACGAGCAGTACCTC.

The chain links TRBV3-1 to TRBJ2-7; D is perhaps TRBD2 (5 bases). Germline V gene data show CDR1 as LGHDT and CDR2 as YNNKEL (reference sequence). This CDR3 comprises 16 residues. The ends were cut back, 0 bases at V and 3 bases at J, with 15 bases in the middle. DNA for the CDR3: TGTGCCAGCAGCCAAGATCCGGACTCAGAGTACTACGAGCAGTACTTC. Amino acid sequence: CASSQDPDSEYYEQYF.

The sample holds many counts of this clone. One junction end does not reproduce the germline sequence, and a read error may be involved. This rearrangement joins TRBV12-3 or TRBV12-4 to TRBJ2-7, with D perhaps matching TRBD1 (6 bases). The CDR3 totals 14 residues. CDR3 nucleotide sequence: TGTACCAGCAGTCCAAGACAGGCCACCTACGAGCAGTACTTC. Its protein is CTSSPRQATYEQYF.

In its sample, this clone was seen many times. Different DNA sequences within this sample yield the same CDR3. The J gene is TRBJ2-1, the V gene TRBV24-1; maybe TRBD1 (5 bases). The length of the CDR3 is 14 residues. Germline assignment: CDR1 KGHDR and CDR2 SFDVKD. V was clipped by 4 bases and J by 7 bases, with 13 bases between them. The DNA of the CDR3 is TGTGCCACCAGTGAGGAAGGGGTTGGGAATGAGCAGTTCTTC. It yields the protein CATSEEGVGNEQFF.

With regard to this clone: The junction does not match germline at one end; this may be a read error. The CDR3 is CSSRASGSPATQYF. The CDR3 coding sequence is TGTTCCAGCCGCGCAAGTGGGAGCCCAGCTACGCAGTATTTT. The chain links TRBV28 to TRBJ2-3; the D gene is possibly TRBD2 (5 bases). From germline, CDR1 is MDHEN and CDR2 SYDVKM. This CDR3 is 14 amino acids long.

Many counts were recorded for this clone. V gene TRBV9 combines with J gene TRBJ2-7; possibly TRBD2 for D (6 bases). The CDR3 sequence is 14 residues long. Germline loops: CDR1 SGDLS, CDR2 YYNGEE. Between the trimmed V and J ends, which lost 0 bases and 0 bases, there was a span of 7 bases. CDR3 DNA: TGTGCCAGCAGCGTAGGCGGGGTCTCCTACGAGCAGTACTTC. Its translation: CASSVGGVSYEQYF.

On this clone: The conserved phenylalanine or tryptophan is not found at the CDR3 terminus, so this likely reflects a read error. It is unclear where the CDR3 begins or ends on the DNA, so no DNA is shown, and the CDR3 is as TCRdb lists it. The chain carries TRBV5-1 and TRBJ2-5; the D call of TRBD2 is as the table states it, not checked on the DNA. The CDR3 numbers 13 amino acids, ends counted. Germline V gene lookup returns CDR1 SGHRS and CDR2 YFSETQ. The CDR3 loop is CASSDGLEETQSL.

This clone was observed many times. The chain employs TRBV13 and TRBJ2-5, with D perhaps TRBD1 or TRBD2 (5 bases each). The germline V gene has CDR1 PRHDT and CDR2 FYEKMQ (reference sequence). CDR3 length: 15 amino acids. The V end was cut by 5 bases, the J end by 1 base, with 14 bases between. In DNA, the CDR3 is TGTGCCAGCAGCCGTGACTGGGACCCCCAAGAGACCCAGTACTTC. Translating gives CASSRDWDPQETQYF. Full variable domain (outside the CDR3, taken from reference TRBV13 and TRBJ2-5): AAGVIQSPRHLIKEKRETATLKCYPIPRHDTVYWYQQGPGQDPQFLISFYEKMQSDKGSIPDRFSAQQFSDYHSELNMSSLELGDSALYFCASSRDWDPQETQYFGPGTRLLVL.

The chain links TRBV19 to TRBJ2-1; 10 nucleotides align to TRBD2. The junction had 5 bases not matched to a gene; V was cut back by 1 base and J by 8 bases. Looked up from germline, CDR1 is LNHDA and CDR2 is SQIVND (reference sequence). The CDR3 is 15 amino acids. The CDR3 DNA reads as TGTGCCAGTAGTATAGGTACTAGCGGGATTGATGAGCAGTTCTTC. Protein: CASSIGTSGIDEQFF.

A few counts support this clone. V usage is TRBV28 and J usage is TRBJ2-2; TRBD1 aligns across 11 bases. The CDR3 has 15 residues. The trim removed 5 bases at V and 9 bases at J, leaving 8 bases unmatched. The germline V gene has CDR1 MDHEN and CDR2 SYDVKM. The CDR3 sequence is CASSAGDRGVWELFF. As DNA, the CDR3 is TGTGCCAGCAGTGCCGGGGACAGGGGGGTCTGGGAGCTGTTTTTT.

The chain recombines TRBV11-2 with TRBJ2-1; 7 bases map to TRBD2. The CDR3 is 15 residues long. Germline values: CDR1 SGHAT, CDR2 FQNNGV. V was clipped by 4 bases and J by 0 bases; unmatched bases: 3. DNA of the CDR3: TGTGCCAGCAGCTACCGGGAGGACTCCTACAATGAGCAGTTCTTC. This sequence encodes CASSYREDSYNEQFF.

This clone has at least ten counts. The V and J genes are TRBV4-1 and TRBJ2-2; D is unresolved. Trimming pared 1 base from V and 4 bases from J, leaving 4 bases between. The CDR3 is 13 amino acids. Germline CDR1 is MGHRA and CDR2 is YSYEKL. The CDR3 protein is CASSQVRTGELFF. The CDR3 DNA follows: TGCGCCAGCAGCCAAGTTCGCACCGGGGAGCTGTTTTTT.

This chain joins TRBV11-1 and TRBJ2-1, with 9 positions matching TRBD2. CDR3 size: 19 residues. After removal of 0 bases from V and 1 base from J, the junction contained 10 bases not matched to a gene. Germline V CDR1 and CDR2: SGHAT, FQDESV (reference sequence). The CDR3 DNA is TGTGCCAGCAGCTTAGCGCCAATCCTAAGCGGGAGGTCCTACAATGAGCAGTTCTTC. Protein: CASSLAPILSGRSYNEQFF.

This clone came up many times. The chain uses TRBV11-2 and TRBJ2-5, with D perhaps assigned TRBD1 or TRBD2 (6 bases each). This CDR3 has 15 amino acids. V was cut by 5 bases and J by 4 bases, with 17 bases left in between. Germline assignment: CDR1 SGHAT and CDR2 FQNNGV. CDR3 amino acids: CASSNPRGRRETQYF. CDR3 nucleotide sequence: TGTGCCAGCAGCAACCCCCGGGGGCGGAGAGAGACCCAGTACTTC.